The clone carrying this T cell receptor (beta chain) has at least ten counts. The target antigen is unknown. The read comes to an end 3 residues before the CDR3 does, leaving the germline J gene to fill in the end. Control and CVID samples contributed equal amounts of genomic DNA. The data were produced by immunoSEQ multiplex PCR, yet TCRdb's version contains in-frame clones alone and is incomplete. The data list about 43,000 clones, none observed once; about 2.2% falls to the top ten. With 2 bases clipped from V and 3 bases from J, the junction kept 5 bases outside the gene matches. Germline CDR1 reads MNHNS; CDR2 reads SASEGT. The CDR3 has 15 amino acids. These data belong to a study of T cell clonality in common variable immunodeficiency. Study-level points and caveats: TCRbeta clonality was increased in CVID versus healthy controls.

The sequence was obtained from a person aged 18-70 years in good health. The V and J genes are TRBV6-1 and TRBJ2-7, with 9 nucleotides matching TRBD2. The sample comprised peripheral blood mononuclear cells. Partial CDR3 DNA: TGTGCCAGCAGTGAAATAGCGGGAGAGATCTACGAG. Translation gives CASSEIAGEIYE. The CDR3 in its entirety is CASSEIAGEIYEQYF.